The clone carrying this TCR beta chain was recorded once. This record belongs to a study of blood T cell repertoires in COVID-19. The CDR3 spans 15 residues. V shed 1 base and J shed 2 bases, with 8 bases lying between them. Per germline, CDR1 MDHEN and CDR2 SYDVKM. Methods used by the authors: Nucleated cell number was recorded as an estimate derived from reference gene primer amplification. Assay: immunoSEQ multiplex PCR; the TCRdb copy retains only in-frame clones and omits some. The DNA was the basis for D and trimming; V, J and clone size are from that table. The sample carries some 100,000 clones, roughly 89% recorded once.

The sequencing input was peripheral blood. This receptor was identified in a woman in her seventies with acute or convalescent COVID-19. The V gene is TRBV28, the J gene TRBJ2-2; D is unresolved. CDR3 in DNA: TGTGCCAGCAGTTTATTTGGGCGTAACACCGGGGAGCTGTTTTTT. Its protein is CASSLFGRNTGELFF.